A selection of T cell receptor beta chains follows, all from one sample in a study of cytomegalovirus exposure and HLA in healthy donors. The data were produced by immunoSEQ multiplex PCR, yet TCRdb's version contains in-frame clones alone and is incomplete. This table holds roughly 110,000 clones, around three quarters found once. Sequencing was carried out using PBMCs. The receptors come from a boy between 10 and 17 years old in good health and CMV-seronegative. Each CDR3 is given without its conserved first and last residue. The D gene is left open where the match is weak.

d_call j_call v_call cdr3_aa
NA TRBJ2-7 TRBV7-3 ASSLHIPAGFYEQY
TRBD1 TRBJ1-1 TRBV7-6 ASSSRQGTEAF
TRBD1 TRBJ2-7 TRBV28 ASSFETGGRYEQY
NA TRBJ1-3 TRBV2 ASSDSAPGNTIY
NA TRBJ2-7 TRBV28 ASKRAGFSYEQY
NA TRBJ1-5 TRBV30 AWSLGHTGQPQH
NA TRBJ1-3 TRBV9 ASAPPGAGNTIY
TRBD1 TRBJ2-3 TRBV9 ASSAWRTGTDTQY
TRBD2 TRBJ2-7 TRBV2 ASTAQLAGGGYEQY
NA TRBJ2-1 TRBV30 AWSRGIGYNEQF
NA TRBJ1-5 TRBV28 ASSRQDRHQPQH
TRBD2 TRBJ2-3 TRBV5-4 ASSLVSGGLGDTQY
NA TRBJ2-1 TRBV6-5 ASSYPASAMQF